This passage covers 12 T cell receptor beta chains from one sample sequenced in a study of Ad26.COV2.S vaccination and SARS-CoV-2 variants. Treatment reported: around 19 received Ad26.COV2.S at low or high dose, single or two shots; five or six received placebo; per-sample allocation not given. After the first vaccine or placebo injection, samples were drawn on day 63. Using immunoSEQ multiplex PCR, the repertoire was profiled, and TCRdb retains in-frame clones only, with some absent. Among around 400,000 clones, 83% were seen once, and the ten largest hold nearly 7.5%. Sequenced material: peripheral blood, taken in a trial of Ad26.COV2.S vaccine versus placebo. These receptors were taken from a person between 18 and 65 years old who received the Ad26.COV2.S COVID-19 vaccine or a placebo.

This chain uses TRBV6-5 with TRBJ2-5; 7 bases fit TRBD1. The CDR3 is 14 amino acids. The trim removed 7 bases at V and 4 bases at J, leaving 9 bases unmatched. Looked up from germline, CDR1 is MNHEY and CDR2 is SVGAGI. CDR3 sequence: CASTRQGIGETQYF. As DNA, the CDR3 is TGTGCCAGCACAAGACAGGGAATAGGAGAGACCCAGTACTTC.

The chain uses TRBV20-1 and TRBJ2-7; a possible D gene is TRBD2 (6 bases). CDR1 and CDR2 from the germline V gene are DFQATT and SNEGSKA (reference sequence). Trimming pared 3 bases from V and 5 bases from J, leaving 17 bases between. The length of the CDR3 is 14 residues. The CDR3 is CSASLRRAHDEQYF. The CDR3 region has the DNA TGCAGTGCTAGTTTACGGAGGGCCCACGACGAGCAGTACTTC.

The chain is built from TRBV7-9 and TRBJ1-1; no clear D gene. This CDR3 comprises 15 residues. Trimming stripped 2 bases from V and 4 bases from J, with 14 bases between. Germline-derived CDR1 and CDR2 are SEHNR and FQNEAQ (reference sequence). The CDR3, as DNA: TGTGCCAGCAGCTTATGGGCACCATCGGGCACTGAAGCTTTCTTT. Residues: CASSLWAPSGTEAFF.

The gene calls are TRBV29-1 and TRBJ2-4, with 9 bases matching TRBD1. CDR3 size: 12 residues. With V trimmed by 8 bases and J by 10 bases, 9 bases remained unmatched. Germline V gene data show CDR1 as SQVTM and CDR2 as ANQGSEA. CDR3 in DNA: TGCAGCATGATTGGACAGGGGAGGATTCAGTACTTC. This sequence encodes CSMIGQGRIQYF.

The chain combines TRBV3-1 (or the pseudogene TRBV3-2) with TRBJ1-6, with D uncertain. This CDR3 is 13 amino acids long. Germline V gives CDR1 LGHDT, CDR2 YNNKEL (reference sequence). V was trimmed by 4 bases and J by 10 bases, leaving 11 bases between them. CDR3 in amino acids: CASSPGLKSPLHF. As DNA, the CDR3 is TGTGCCAGCAGCCCGGGCCTCAAATCACCCCTCCACTTT.

This clone was recorded a few times. The chain has TRBV29-1 and TRBJ2-5; tentative D call: TRBD2 (6 bases). This CDR3 has 12 residues. Trimming removed 5 bases at V and 4 bases at J, with 11 bases between. Germline lookup yields CDR1 SQVTM and CDR2 ANQGSEA. CDR3 loop: CSVLDGRETQYF. The DNA for the CDR3 is TGCAGCGTTTTAGACGGGAGAGAGACCCAGTACTTC.

The gene calls are TRBV29-1 and TRBJ2-1; 9 nucleotides align to TRBD2. The CDR3 extends over 12 amino acids. The V gene's germline CDR1 is SQVTM and CDR2 ANQGSEA. The CDR3 protein is CACGTSRPEQFF. Here the CDR3 DNA reads TGCGCCTGCGGGACTAGCAGACCTGAGCAGTTCTTC.

This clone appeared a few times. This chain uses TRBV11-2 with TRBJ2-2; tentatively, D is TRBD1 (5 bases). V was trimmed by 0 bases and J by 7 bases, leaving 6 bases between them. The CDR3 is made up of 13 amino acids. CDR1 and CDR2 from the germline V gene are SGHAT and FQNNGV. This CDR3 reads CASSLDRGGELFF. The CDR3 DNA sequence: TGTGCCAGCAGCTTAGATAGGGGCGGGGAGCTGTTTTTT.

J is TRBJ1-6 and V is TRBV2, with 8 bases fitting TRBD1. Germline CDR1 reads SNHLY; CDR2 reads FYNNEI. Trimming took 9 bases from V and 5 from J; bases not matched to a gene: 15. The CDR3 is 17 residues long. This CDR3 is CARRTGHYLGDNSPLHF. The CDR3 DNA reads as TGTGCCAGACGGACAGGGCACTACCTAGGGGATAATTCACCCCTCCACTTT.

This clone occurred once. The V and J genes are TRBV7-2 and TRBJ2-1; 11 bases match TRBD2. CDR3 size: 13 residues. Per the germline V gene, CDR1 is SGHTA and CDR2 is FQGNSA. V was clipped by 6 bases and J by 8 bases; unmatched bases: 3. This CDR3 is CASRLAGAHEQFF. DNA of the CDR3: TGTGCCAGCAGACTAGCGGGGGCCCATGAGCAGTTCTTC.

This clone is a singleton in its sample. The V gene is TRBV5-4, the J gene TRBJ1-1; no clear D. The CDR3 extends over 13 amino acids. The germline gives CDR1 SGHNT, CDR2 YYREEE (reference sequence). Trimming stripped 0 bases from V and 4 bases from J, with 7 bases between. The CDR3 loop is CASSLGRGTEAFF. The CDR3 DNA is TGTGCCAGCAGCTTGGGAAGAGGCACTGAAGCTTTCTTT.

This chain connects TRBV5-4 to TRBJ2-2; 12 bases agree with TRBD1. Germline V lookup: CDR1 SGHNT, CDR2 YYREEE (reference sequence). The CDR3 is made up of 15 amino acids. With 4 bases clipped from V and 7 bases from J, the junction kept 5 bases outside the gene matches. The CDR3: CASSGGQGAVGELFF. CDR3 in DNA: TGTGCCAGCAGCGGGGGACAGGGGGCCGTCGGGGAGCTGTTTTTT.